A selection of T cell receptor beta chains follows, all from one sample in a study of blood T cell repertoires in COVID-19. Assay used: immunoSEQ multiplex PCR; TCRdb lists only in-frame clones, some missing. The top ten clones hold about 10% of a sample with 75,000 or so clones, roughly four fifths of them seen once. The sequencing input was peripheral blood. The receptors stem from a man aged 55 to 69 with acute or convalescent COVID-19. Both conserved end residues are part of each CDR3. A D gene is named only where the DNA matches it firmly. Not all rows give a size; the values are once, few, many and, for expanded clones, a class.

d_call,j_call,clone_size,v_call,cdr3_nt,cdr3_aa
NA,TRBJ2-2,NA,TRBV6-6,TGTGCCAGCAGTCGGACAGCGACGAACACCGGGGAGCTGTTTTTT,CASSRTATNTGELFF
NA,TRBJ1-5,once,TRBV7-2,TGTGCCAGCAGCTGGGGGCTAGATCAGCCCCAGCATTTT,CASSWGLDQPQHF
TRBD2,TRBJ2-1,NA,TRBV6-4,TGTGCCAGCAGCCCAGGGAGGGGACCCTACAATGAGCAGTTCTTC,CASSPGRGPYNEQFF
NA,TRBJ2-1,NA,TRBV29-1,TGCAGCGTTGGGCGGAATGAGCAGTTCTTC,CSVGRNEQFF
NA,TRBJ2-7,NA,TRBV12-3/TRBV12-4,TGTGCCAGCAGCAACAGGGTTTACGAGCAGTACTTC,CASSNRVYEQYF
TRBD2,TRBJ2-5,once,TRBV19,TGTGCCAGTAGTATCACGGGAGGGGCCCAGTACTTC,CASSITGGAQYF
NA,TRBJ1-1,NA,TRBV20-1,TGCAGTGCTGACAGGAACACTGAAGCTTTCTTT,CSADRNTEAFF
TRBD2,TRBJ2-1,NA,TRBV9,TGTGCCAGCAGCGTAGAGGGGGCTAGCGGGGTCTACAATGAGCAGTTCTTC,CASSVEGASGVYNEQFF
TRBD2,TRBJ2-2,NA,TRBV5-1,TGCGCCAGCAGCACCCCGCGGACTAGCGGGGGGACGAACACCGGGGAGCTGTTTTTT,CASSTPRTSGGTNTGELFF
TRBD2,TRBJ2-3,NA,TRBV5-1,TGCGCCAGCAGCAGGACTAGCTTTACAGATACGCAGTATTTT,CASSRTSFTDTQYF
TRBD2,TRBJ2-4,NA,TRBV4-1,TGCGCCAGCAGCCAGAGGGCGGGAGGTTACGCCGGGGGGTACTTC,CASSQRAGGYAGGYF
NA,TRBJ1-1,NA,TRBV19,TGTGCCAGTAGCCTAAACACTGAAGCTTTCTTT,CASSLNTEAFF
TRBD1,TRBJ2-1,NA,TRBV6-1,TGTGCCAGCAGTGAGGGGACAGGGGGGTGGAATGAGCAGTTCTTC,CASSEGTGGWNEQFF
TRBD1,TRBJ1-3,NA,TRBV5-1,TGCGCCAGCAGCTCCGGGACAGCCGGAAACACCATATATTTT,CASSSGTAGNTIYF
NA,TRBJ1-2,few,TRBV27,TGTGCCAGCAGTCCCCTAGGGGAAGCTAACTATGGCTACACCTTC,CASSPLGEANYGYTF
NA,TRBJ2-2,NA,TRBV5-1,TGCGCCAGCAGCTTGGAGGGGACCGGGGAGCTGTTTTTT,CASSLEGTGELFF
TRBD1,TRBJ1-1,few,TRBV11-2,TGTGCCAGCAGCCCCGTCCGACAGGGGGCGGCTGAAGCTTTCTTT,CASSPVRQGAAEAFF
TRBD2,TRBJ2-2,NA,TRBV7-2,TGTGCCAGCAGCCCCCGGGCTAGCGGGAGGGTCGGGGAGCTGTTTTTT,CASSPRASGRVGELFF
NA,TRBJ1-5,NA,TRBV11-2,TGTGCCAGCAGCTTAGATCTTAGCCGGCAGCCCCAGCATTTT,CASSLDLSRQPQHF
NA,TRBJ1-5,few,TRBV7-2,TGTGCCAGTCAGGGGCCGGGCAATCAGCCCCAGCATTTT,CASQGPGNQPQHF